A selection of T cell receptor beta chains follows, all from one sample in a study of cytomegalovirus exposure and HLA in healthy donors. Generated by immunoSEQ multiplex PCR, the TCRdb table keeps only in-frame clones and is missing some. The table lists 90,000 to 150,000 clones, under 85% of them singletons. The sample was PBMCs. The receptors here all came from a middle-aged man in good health and CMV-seropositive. Each CDR3 is given with its conserved first and last residue. The D gene is left open where the match is weak. Expanded clones get a size class; other rows say once, few or many, or leave the size out.

j_call d_call v_call clone_size cdr3_nt cdr3_aa
TRBJ1-6 TRBD1 TRBV5-1 - TGCGCCAGCAGCCTGGGACAGGGGCTTTCACCCCTCCACTTT CASSLGQGLSPLHF
TRBJ1-5 - TRBV28 - TGTGCCAGCAGTTTAAATCCGGGGGTCGGTCAGCCCCAGCATTTT CASSLNPGVGQPQHF
TRBJ2-7 TRBD1 TRBV19 - TGTGCCAGGAGACATGCGGGAAGTAGGACAGGGAGGTACGAGCAGTACTTC CARRHAGSRTGRYEQYF
TRBJ2-2 TRBD2 TRBV5-1 - TGCGCCAGCAGCCCCTCCCGGCTATACCCGGGACTAGCGGGGCCGAACACCGGGGAGCTGTTTTTT CASSPSRLYPGLAGPNTGELFF
TRBJ2-2 - TRBV14 - TGTGCCAGCAGCCAGCAGGGGACAATCTCCTCCGGGGAGCTGTTTTTT CASSQQGTISSGELFF
TRBJ2-7 TRBD2 TRBV7-2 few TGTGCCAGCAGCCCCCCGGGGGGGGTGGGCTACGAGCAGTACTTC CASSPPGGVGYEQYF
TRBJ2-7 - TRBV7-2 - TGTGCCAGCAGCTTCGGACAGCGGTACGAGCAGTACTTC CASSFGQRYEQYF
TRBJ2-7 - TRBV4-1 few TGCGCCAGCAGCCAACCAACGGACAGACCCTACGAGCAGTACTTC CASSQPTDRPYEQYF
TRBJ2-1 TRBD1 TRBV11-2 - TGTGCCAGCAGCCCGCGGACAGGGAATGTAGTAGAGCAGTTCTTC CASSPRTGNVVEQFF
TRBJ2-3 TRBD1 TRBV5-6 - TGTGCCAGCAGCTTGGGGGGACAGACCCGCACAGATACGCAGTATTTT CASSLGGQTRTDTQYF
TRBJ1-2 - TRBV5-6 - TGTGCCAGCAGCTTGCCACAGATCTATGGCTACACCTTC CASSLPQIYGYTF
TRBJ2-3 - TRBV18 - TGTGCCAGCTCAGAAGTCCTCACCGAGGCGCAGTATTTT CASSEVLTEAQYF
TRBJ1-6 - TRBV15 once TGTGCCACCAGCTCAACAGGGATTGATTCACCCCTCCACTTT CATSSTGIDSPLHF
TRBJ1-1 - TRBV5-1 - TGCGCCAGCAGTTTTGTCTCCGGGACAAAGAACACTGAAGCTTTCTTT CASSFVSGTKNTEAFF
TRBJ1-3 - TRBV19 - TGTGCCAGTAGTATTCAGCCGGCGGGACGGCTTGGAAACACCATATATTTT CASSIQPAGRLGNTIYF
TRBJ2-7 TRBD2 TRBV11-2 - TGTGCCAGCAGCCCCGCGGGCGGGGGGTACTACGAGCAGTACTTC CASSPAGGGYYEQYF
TRBJ2-1 TRBD1 TRBV10-3 - TGTGCCATCAGTGAGCCGCCCGGGACAGGGGCCATATACAATGAGCAGTTCTTC CAISEPPGTGAIYNEQFF
TRBJ2-3 TRBD2 TRBV6-4 few TGTGCCAGCAGTGACAGCGGGGGGGCCACAGATACGCAGTATTTT CASSDSGGATDTQYF
TRBJ2-1 - TRBV9 - TGTGCCAGCAGCGCTTGGACAACCGAGCAGTTCTTC CASSAWTTEQFF
TRBJ1-1 - TRBV7-8 - TGTGCCAGCAGCTTACGCCGAGCCCTCAACACTGAAGCTTTCTTT CASSLRRALNTEAFF
TRBJ1-2 - TRBV28 - TGTGCCAGCAGTCAGAAGGGGTTCGGTGGCTACACCTTC CASSQKGFGGYTF
TRBJ1-5 TRBD1 TRBV4-3 - TGCGCCAGCAGCCAAGGATTTGGGACAGGCTATAGCAATCAGCCCCAGCATTTT CASSQGFGTGYSNQPQHF
TRBJ1-1 - TRBV18 - TGTGCCAGCTCACCGGGTGTCCAGGTGAACACTGAAGCTTTCTTT CASSPGVQVNTEAFF
TRBJ1-5 TRBD1 TRBV28 - TGTGCCAGCAGTTTGACAGGGGATCAGCCCCAGCATTTT CASSLTGDQPQHF
TRBJ2-1 TRBD2 TRBV2 few TGTGCCAGCAGAAAGGGTGCGGGGGGGGACAATGAGCAGTTCTTC CASRKGAGGDNEQFF
TRBJ2-3 TRBD2 TRBV11-2 - TGTGCCAGCAGCAGCAGCGGGGCCGGCACAGATACGCAGTATTTT CASSSSGAGTDTQYF
TRBJ1-6 - TRBV18 - TGTGCCAGCTCACCGCGGGGGGCTATGGGATCACCCCTCCACTTT CASSPRGAMGSPLHF
TRBJ2-2 - TRBV28 - TGTGCCAGCAGTTTAGCAGACACCGGGGAGCTGTTTTTT CASSLADTGELFF
TRBJ2-6 TRBD1 TRBV27 few TGTGCCAGCAGTTCCTGGGACAGCTCTGGGGCCAACGTCCTGACTTTC CASSSWDSSGANVLTF
TRBJ1-4 TRBD1 TRBV19 - TGTGCCAGTAGTATCGGGACAGGGAAAGAAAAACTGTTTTTT CASSIGTGKEKLFF
TRBJ1-5 TRBD1 TRBV10-3 - TGTGCCATCAGTGAGTCGGGGACAGGGATTCGCAATCAGCCCCAGCATTTT CAISESGTGIRNQPQHF
TRBJ2-2 - TRBV9 - TGTGCCAGCAGCGTAGCGGGGGAATCGAACACCGGGGAGCTGTTTTTT CASSVAGESNTGELFF
TRBJ1-5 - TRBV7-2 - TGTGCCAGCAGCTTGGGAGGGGGGGGTCAGCCCCAGCATTTT CASSLGGGGQPQHF
TRBJ1-2 - TRBV28 few TGTGCCAGCAGGATTCCCGGCGACCGGGGGATATATGGCTACACCTTC CASRIPGDRGIYGYTF
TRBJ1-5 - TRBV7-7 - TGTGCTAGCAGCTCCTTCCGCGGAGAGAGGTGGCAAACGGGGAGCAATCAGCCCCAGCATTTT CASSSFRGERWQTGSNQPQHF
TRBJ1-5 - TRBV5-8 - TGTGCCAGCAGCTACCGAGGGTTTAGCAATCAGCCCCAGCATTTT CASSYRGFSNQPQHF
TRBJ2-4 - TRBV11-3 - TGTGCCAGCAGCCAAAACGTAAACGGGGGGCGCATTCAGTACTTC CASSQNVNGGRIQYF
TRBJ1-4 TRBD1 TRBV5-6 - TGTGCCAGCAGCTTGATGGGACAGGGGGCACCTAATGAAAAACTGTTTTTT CASSLMGQGAPNEKLFF
TRBJ2-7 - TRBV5-6 - TGTGCCAGCATCGACCGGACAGCTTCCTACGAGCAGTACTTC CASIDRTASYEQYF
TRBJ2-3 TRBD2 TRBV6-1 - TGTGCCAGCATGGTGGCTAGCGGGGGGCAGGGGCAGTATTTT CASMVASGGQGQYF
TRBJ1-1 TRBD1 TRBV19 - TGTGCCAGTAGGTTCACCGGGACAGGGACGAACACTGAAGCTTTCTTT CASRFTGTGTNTEAFF
TRBJ2-5 - TRBV30 - TGTGCCTGGAGTGTTGGGAGTGAGGAGACCCAGTACTTC CAWSVGSEETQYF
TRBJ2-6 - TRBV7-8 few TGTGCCAGCAGCCCCCGGGCGGGGGCCAGCTCTGGGGCCAACGTCCTGACTTTC CASSPRAGASSGANVLTF
TRBJ2-1 TRBD1 TRBV11-3 many TGTGCCAGCAGCTTAAGGGGGACAGGGGGGAATGAGCAGTTCTTC CASSLRGTGGNEQFF
TRBJ2-7 TRBD2 TRBV4-2 - TGTGCCAGCAGCCAAGATAGGGGTAGCGGGGGCTACGAGCAGTACTTC CASSQDRGSGGYEQYF